The 5 T cell receptor beta chains given below trace back to one sample, sequenced in a study of blood T cell repertoires in COVID-19. Profiled with immunoSEQ multiplex PCR; TCRdb holds only in-frame clones, not every one. The profile shows 120,000 to 150,000 clones, 76% of them singletons. The sample comprised peripheral blood. The receptors stem from a man aged 55 to 70 with acute or convalescent COVID-19.

The chain carries TRBV19 and TRBJ2-5; D is possibly TRBD2 (5 bases). Germline V gives CDR1 LNHDA, CDR2 SQIVND (reference sequence). There are 12 residues in the CDR3. V lost 5 bases, J lost 4 bases, and 8 bases lay in between. The CDR3 loop reads CASSGGGETQYF. CDR3 DNA: TGTGCCAGTAGTGGAGGAGGAGAGACCCAGTACTTC. Full variable domain (remainder filled in from reference TRBV19 and TRBJ2-5): DGGITQSPKYLFRKEGQNVTLSCEQNLNHDAMYWYRQDPGQGLRLIYYSQIVNDFQKGDIAEGYSVSREKKESFPLTVTSAQKNPTAFYLCASSGGGETQYFGPGTRLLVL.

This chain links TRBV10-1 with TRBJ2-7; TRBD2 agrees at 7 bases. After removal of 2 bases from V and 6 bases from J, the junction contained 4 bases not matched to a gene. The length of the CDR3 is 13 residues. The germline V gene encodes CDR1 WNHNN and CDR2 SYGVQD (reference sequence). CDR3 nucleotide sequence: TGCGCCAGCAGTGAGGGACTAGTAGGCGAGCAGTACTTC. Encoded protein: CASSEGLVGEQYF.

This chain uses TRBV19 with TRBJ1-5; the match to TRBD1 covers 9 bases. Germline V CDR1 and CDR2: LNHDA, SQIVND (reference sequence). J lost 8 bases, V lost 3 bases, and 11 bases had no gene match. The CDR3 length is 16 residues. CDR3 nucleotide sequence: TGTGCCAGTAGTATGAAAGGACAGGGGTTTGGGAAGCCCCAGCATTTT. Translating it yields CASSMKGQGFGKPQHF.

Of note for this clone: Other nucleotide sequences from this sample produce the same CDR3. The genes are TRBV18 and TRBJ1-2; D is unresolved. This CDR3 contains 11 residues. The V gene's germline CDR1 is KGHSH and CDR2 LQKENI. V was cut by 3 bases and J by 6 bases, with 5 bases left in between. This chain's CDR3 is CASSPADGYTF. CDR3 DNA: TGTGCCAGCTCACCTGCGGATGGCTACACCTTC.

This clone turned up a few times. The chain links TRBV4-2 to TRBJ1-4; 10 nucleotides match TRBD1. V was pared by 3 bases and J by 6 bases, with 13 bases of the junction left unmatched. Germline-derived CDR1 and CDR2 are LGHNA and YNFKEQ. This CDR3 is built from 18 residues. The CDR3 DNA follows: TGTGCCAGCAGCCAGGCCTGGGATCCGGACAGGGGGTATGAAAAACTGTTTTTT. It is translated as CASSQAWDPDRGYEKLFF.